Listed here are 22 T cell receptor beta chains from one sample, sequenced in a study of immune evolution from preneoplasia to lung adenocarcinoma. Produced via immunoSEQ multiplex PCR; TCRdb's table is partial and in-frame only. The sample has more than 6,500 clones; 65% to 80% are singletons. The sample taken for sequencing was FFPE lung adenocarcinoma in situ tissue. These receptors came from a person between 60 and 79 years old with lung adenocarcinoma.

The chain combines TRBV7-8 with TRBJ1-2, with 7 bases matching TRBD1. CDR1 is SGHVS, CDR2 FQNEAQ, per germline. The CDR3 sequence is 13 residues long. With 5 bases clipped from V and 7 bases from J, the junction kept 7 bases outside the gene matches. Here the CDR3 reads CASSPRQGGGYTF. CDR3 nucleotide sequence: TGTGCCAGCAGCCCACGACAGGGAGGTGGCTACACCTTC. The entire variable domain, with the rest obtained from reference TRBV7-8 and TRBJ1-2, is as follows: GAGVSQSPRYKVAKRGQDVALRCDPISGHVSLFWYQQALGQGPEFLTYFQNEAQLDKSGLPSDRFFAERPEGSVSTLKIQRTQQEDSAVYLCASSPRQGGGYTFGSGTRLTVV.

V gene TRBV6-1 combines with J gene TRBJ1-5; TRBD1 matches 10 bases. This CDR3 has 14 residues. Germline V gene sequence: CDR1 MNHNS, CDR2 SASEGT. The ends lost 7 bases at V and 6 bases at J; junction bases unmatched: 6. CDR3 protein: CASTRQGAGQPQHF. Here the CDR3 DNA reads TGTGCCAGCACCCGACAGGGGGCTGGTCAGCCCCAGCATTTT.

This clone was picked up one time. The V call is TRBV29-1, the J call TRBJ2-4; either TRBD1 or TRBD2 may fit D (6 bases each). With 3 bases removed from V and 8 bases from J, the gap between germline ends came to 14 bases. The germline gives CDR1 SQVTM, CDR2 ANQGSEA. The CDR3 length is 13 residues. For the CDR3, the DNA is TGCAGCGTTGATCTGGCAGGGGAGGACATTCAGTACTTC. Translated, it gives CSVDLAGEDIQYF.

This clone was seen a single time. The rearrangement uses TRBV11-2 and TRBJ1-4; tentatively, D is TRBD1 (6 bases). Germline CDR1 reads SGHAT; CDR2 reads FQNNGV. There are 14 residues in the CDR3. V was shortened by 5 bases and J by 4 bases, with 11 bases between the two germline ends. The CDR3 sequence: CASSSRGLNEKLFF. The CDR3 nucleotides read TGTGCCAGCAGCAGCAGGGGCCTTAATGAAAAACTGTTTTTT.

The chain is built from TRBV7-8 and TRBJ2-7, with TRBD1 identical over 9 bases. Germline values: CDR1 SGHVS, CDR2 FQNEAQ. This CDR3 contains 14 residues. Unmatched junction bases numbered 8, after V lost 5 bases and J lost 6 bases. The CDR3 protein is CASSPRDRVSEQYF. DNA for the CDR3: TGTGCCAGCAGCCCACGGGACAGGGTGTCCGAGCAGTACTTC.

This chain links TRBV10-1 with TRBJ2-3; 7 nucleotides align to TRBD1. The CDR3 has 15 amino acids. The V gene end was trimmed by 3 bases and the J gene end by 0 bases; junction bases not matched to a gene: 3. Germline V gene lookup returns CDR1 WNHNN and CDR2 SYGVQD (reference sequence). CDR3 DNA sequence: TGCGCCAGCAGTGATAAGGGGGCTAGCACAGATACGCAGTATTTT. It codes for CASSDKGASTDTQYF.

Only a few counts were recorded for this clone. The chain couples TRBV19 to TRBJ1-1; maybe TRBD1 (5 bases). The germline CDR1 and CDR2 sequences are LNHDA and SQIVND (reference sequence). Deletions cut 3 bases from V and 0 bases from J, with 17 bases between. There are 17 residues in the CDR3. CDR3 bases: TGTGCCAGTAGTATGTTCATCGATACAGGCCTGAACACTGAAGCTTTCTTT. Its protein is CASSMFIDTGLNTEAFF.

The CDR3 sequence is CASSLEQGGAFF. Written as DNA, the CDR3 is TGCGCCAGCAGCTTGGAGCAGGGAGGGGCTTTCTTT. J is TRBJ1-1 and V is TRBV5-1; D possibly corresponds to TRBD1 (5 bases). Germline CDR1 is SGHRS and CDR2 is YFSETQ. V shed 0 bases and J shed 11 bases, with 11 bases lying between them. The CDR3 runs 12 residues.

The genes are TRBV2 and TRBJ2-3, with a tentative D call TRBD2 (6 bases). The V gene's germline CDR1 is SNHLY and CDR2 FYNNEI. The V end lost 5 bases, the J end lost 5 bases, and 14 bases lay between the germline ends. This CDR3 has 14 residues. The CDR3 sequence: CASSRSGVGDTQYF. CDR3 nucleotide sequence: TGTGCCAGCAGTAGATCGGGGGTCGGAGATACGCAGTATTTT.

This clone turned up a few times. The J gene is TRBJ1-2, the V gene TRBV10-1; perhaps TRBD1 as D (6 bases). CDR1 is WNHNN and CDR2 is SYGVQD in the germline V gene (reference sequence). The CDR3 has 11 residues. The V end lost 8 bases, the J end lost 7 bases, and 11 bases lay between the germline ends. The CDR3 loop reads CASDGGLGYTF. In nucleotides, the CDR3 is TGCGCCAGCGACGGGGGGCTTGGCTACACCTTC.

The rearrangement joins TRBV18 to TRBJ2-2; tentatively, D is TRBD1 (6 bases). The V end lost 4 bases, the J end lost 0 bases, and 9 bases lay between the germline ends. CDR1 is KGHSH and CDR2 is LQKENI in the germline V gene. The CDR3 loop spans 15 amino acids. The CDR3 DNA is TGTGCCAGCTCACAACGGACAGCGAACACCGGGGAGCTGTTTTTT. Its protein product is CASSQRTANTGELFF.

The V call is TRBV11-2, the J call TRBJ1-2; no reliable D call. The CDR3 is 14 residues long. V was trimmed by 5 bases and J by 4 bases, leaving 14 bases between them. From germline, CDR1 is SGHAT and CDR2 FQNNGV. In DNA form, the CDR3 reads TGTGCCAGCAGCAAAACGTTGGGCAGCTATGGCTACACCTTC. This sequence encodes CASSKTLGSYGYTF.

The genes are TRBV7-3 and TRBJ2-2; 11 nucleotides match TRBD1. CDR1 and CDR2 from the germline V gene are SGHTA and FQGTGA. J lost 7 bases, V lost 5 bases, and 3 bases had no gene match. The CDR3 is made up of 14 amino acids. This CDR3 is CASSLGQGGGELFF. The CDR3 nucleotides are TGTGCCAGCAGCCTGGGACAGGGGGGCGGGGAGCTGTTTTTT.

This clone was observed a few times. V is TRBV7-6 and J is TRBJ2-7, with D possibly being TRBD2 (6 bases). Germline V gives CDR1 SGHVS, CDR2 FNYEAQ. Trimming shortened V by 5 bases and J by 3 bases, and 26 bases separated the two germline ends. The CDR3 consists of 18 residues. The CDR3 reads CASSEDPPGKDYFYEQYF. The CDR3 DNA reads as TGTGCCAGCAGCGAAGATCCCCCAGGGAAGGACTATTTCTACGAGCAGTACTTC.

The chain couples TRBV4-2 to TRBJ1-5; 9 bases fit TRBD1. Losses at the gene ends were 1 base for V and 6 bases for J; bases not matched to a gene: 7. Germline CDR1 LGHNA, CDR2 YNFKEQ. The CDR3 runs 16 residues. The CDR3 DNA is TGTGCCAGCAGCCAAGGGACAGGGGCGGGGGGTCAGCCCCAGCATTTT. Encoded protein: CASSQGTGAGGQPQHF.

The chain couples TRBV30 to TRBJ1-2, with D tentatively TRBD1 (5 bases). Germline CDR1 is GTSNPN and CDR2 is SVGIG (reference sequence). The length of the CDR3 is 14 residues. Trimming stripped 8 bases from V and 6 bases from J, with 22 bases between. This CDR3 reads CASRRGSRGDGYTF. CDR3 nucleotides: TGTGCCAGCCGACGGGGGTCGCGGGGGGATGGCTACACCTTC.

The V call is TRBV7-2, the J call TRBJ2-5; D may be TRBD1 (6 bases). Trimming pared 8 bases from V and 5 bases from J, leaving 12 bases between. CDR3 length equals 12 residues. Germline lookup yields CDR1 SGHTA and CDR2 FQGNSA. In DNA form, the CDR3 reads TGTGCCAGCGGGGGCCTCGGGGAGACCCAGTACTTC. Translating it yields CASGGLGETQYF. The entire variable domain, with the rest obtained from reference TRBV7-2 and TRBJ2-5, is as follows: GAGVSQSPSNKVTEKGKDVELRCDPISGHTALYWYRQSLGQGLEFLIYFQGNSAPDKSGLPSDRFSAERTGGSVSTLTIQRTQQEDSAVYLCASGGLGETQYFGPGTRLLVL.

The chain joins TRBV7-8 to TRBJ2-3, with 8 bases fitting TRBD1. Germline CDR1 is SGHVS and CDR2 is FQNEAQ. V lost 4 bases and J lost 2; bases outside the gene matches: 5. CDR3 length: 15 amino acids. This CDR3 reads CASSSRTGITDTQYF. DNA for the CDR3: TGTGCCAGCAGCTCCCGGACAGGGATCACAGATACGCAGTATTTT.

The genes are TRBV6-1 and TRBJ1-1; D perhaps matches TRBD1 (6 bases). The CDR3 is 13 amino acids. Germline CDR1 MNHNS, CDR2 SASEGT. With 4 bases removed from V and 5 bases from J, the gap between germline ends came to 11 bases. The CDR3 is CASSASGVTEAFF. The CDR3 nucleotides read TGTGCCAGCAGTGCATCAGGGGTTACTGAAGCTTTCTTT.

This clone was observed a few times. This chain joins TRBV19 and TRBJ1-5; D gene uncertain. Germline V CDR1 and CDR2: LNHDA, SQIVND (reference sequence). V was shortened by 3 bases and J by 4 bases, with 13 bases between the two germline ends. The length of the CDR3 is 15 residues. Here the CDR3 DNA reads TGTGCCAGTAGTATCCGAGATCGGCAAAATCAGCCCCAGCATTTT. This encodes CASSIRDRQNQPQHF.

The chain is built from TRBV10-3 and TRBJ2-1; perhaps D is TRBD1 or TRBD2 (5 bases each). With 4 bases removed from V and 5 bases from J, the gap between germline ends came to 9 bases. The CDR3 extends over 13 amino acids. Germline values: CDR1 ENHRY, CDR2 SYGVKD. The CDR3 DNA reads TGTGCCATCAGTGGTGGGACCAACAATGAGCAGTTCTTC. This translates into CAISGGTNNEQFF.

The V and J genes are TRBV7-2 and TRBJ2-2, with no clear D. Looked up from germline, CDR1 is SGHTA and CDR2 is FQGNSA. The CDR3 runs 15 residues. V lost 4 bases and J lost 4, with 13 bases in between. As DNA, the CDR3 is TGTGCCAGCAGCTATAAGATAGGTGGCACCGGGGAGCTGTTTTTT. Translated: CASSYKIGGTGELFF.